This T cell receptor beta chain was sequenced in a study of blood T cell repertoires in COVID-19. Study-level background: Samples of COVID-19 (acute and convalescent) were obtained from the United States, Italy and Spain. T cells, B-cell-depleted T cells, or PBMCs provided the cDNA or gDNA that served as material.

The CDR3 contains 14 residues. Germline trimming cut 5 bases from V and 8 bases from J; bases unmatched to any gene: 7. Germline V gives CDR1 MNHEY, CDR2 SVGAGI. In the original workflow: Reference gene primers were amplified, and this amplification served to estimate nucleated cell counts. TCRdb's table, derived via immunoSEQ multiplex PCR, lists solely in-frame clones and lacks some. V, J and clone size were drawn from that table, and D and trimming were deduced from the DNA. The table has around 150,000 clones, 80% to 95% seen once. This sequence was found in a woman between 45 and 65 years old with acute or convalescent COVID-19. The genes are TRBV6-5 and TRBJ1-2; 11 bases map to TRBD1. The source material was peripheral blood. CDR3 DNA: TGTGCCAGCAGTCCTCGGACAGGGGGCGAGGGCTACACCTTC. It translates to CASSPRTGGEGYTF.